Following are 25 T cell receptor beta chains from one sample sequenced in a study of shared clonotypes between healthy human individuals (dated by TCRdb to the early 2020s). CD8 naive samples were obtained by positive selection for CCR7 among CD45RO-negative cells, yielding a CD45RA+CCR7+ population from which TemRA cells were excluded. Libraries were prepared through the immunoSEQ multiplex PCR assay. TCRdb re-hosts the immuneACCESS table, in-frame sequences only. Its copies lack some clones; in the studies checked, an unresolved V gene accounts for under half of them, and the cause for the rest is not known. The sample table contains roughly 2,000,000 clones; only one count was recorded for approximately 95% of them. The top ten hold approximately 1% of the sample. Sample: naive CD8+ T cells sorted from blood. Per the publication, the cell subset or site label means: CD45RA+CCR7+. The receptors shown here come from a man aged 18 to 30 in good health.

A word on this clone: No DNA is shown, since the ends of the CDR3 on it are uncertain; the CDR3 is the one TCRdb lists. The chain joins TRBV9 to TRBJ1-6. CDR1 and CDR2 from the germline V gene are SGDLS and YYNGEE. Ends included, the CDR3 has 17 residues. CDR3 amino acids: CASSNIWEWDGNSPLHF.

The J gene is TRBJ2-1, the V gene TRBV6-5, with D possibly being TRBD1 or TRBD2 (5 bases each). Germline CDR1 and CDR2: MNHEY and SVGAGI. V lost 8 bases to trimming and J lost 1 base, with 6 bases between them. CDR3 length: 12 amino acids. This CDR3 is CASWGSYNEQFF. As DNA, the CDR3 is TGTGCCAGCTGGGGGTCCTACAATGAGCAGTTCTTC.

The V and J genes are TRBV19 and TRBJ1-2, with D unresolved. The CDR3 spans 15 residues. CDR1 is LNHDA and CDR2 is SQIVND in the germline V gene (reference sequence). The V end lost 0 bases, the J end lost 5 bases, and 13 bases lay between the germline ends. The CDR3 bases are TGTGCCAGTAGTATAGATTTGGAGGTCAGATATGGCTACACCTTC. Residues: CASSIDLEVRYGYTF.

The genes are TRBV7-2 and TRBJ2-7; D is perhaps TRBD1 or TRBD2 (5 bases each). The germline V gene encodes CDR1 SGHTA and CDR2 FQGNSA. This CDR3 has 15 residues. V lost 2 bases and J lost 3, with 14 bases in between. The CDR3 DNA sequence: TGTGCCAGCAGCTTATCGGGACCGGTCGGCTACGAGCAGTACTTC. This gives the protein CASSLSGPVGYEQYF. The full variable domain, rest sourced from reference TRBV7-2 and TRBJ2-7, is GAGVSQSPSNKVTEKGKDVELRCDPISGHTALYWYRQSLGQGLEFLIYFQGNSAPDKSGLPSDRFSAERTGGSVSTLTIQRTQQEDSAVYLCASSLSGPVGYEQYFGPGTRLTVT.

The CDR3 region is CASSQFPGDSLYTGELFF. The DNA of the CDR3 is TGCGCCAGCAGCCAATTCCCGGGGGACAGCCTTTACACCGGGGAGCTGTTTTTT. V and J are TRBV4-1 and TRBJ2-2; D may be TRBD1 (7 bases). V was clipped by 2 bases and J by 3 bases, with 19 bases between them. The CDR3 has 18 amino acids. The germline V gene encodes CDR1 MGHRA and CDR2 YSYEKL.

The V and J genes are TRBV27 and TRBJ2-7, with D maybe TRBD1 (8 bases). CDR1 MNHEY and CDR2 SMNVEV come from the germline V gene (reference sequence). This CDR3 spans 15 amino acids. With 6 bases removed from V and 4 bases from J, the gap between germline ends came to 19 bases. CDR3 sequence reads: CASRKGQGLPYEQYF. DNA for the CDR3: TGTGCCAGCAGGAAAGGACAGGGACTACCATACGAGCAGTACTTC.

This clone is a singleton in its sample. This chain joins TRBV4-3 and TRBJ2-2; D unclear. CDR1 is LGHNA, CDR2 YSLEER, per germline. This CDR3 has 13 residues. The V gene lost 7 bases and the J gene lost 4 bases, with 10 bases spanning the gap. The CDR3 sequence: CASKDQFTGELFF. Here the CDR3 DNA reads TGCGCCAGCAAGGATCAATTCACCGGGGAGCTGTTTTTT.

The CDR3 DNA is TGCAGCGTCGCCGGGACTAGCGGGAGGAACTCCTACGAGCAGTACTTC. Amino acids: CSVAGTSGRNSYEQYF. The chain is built from TRBV29-1 and TRBJ2-7, with TRBD2 matching 15 bases. Germline V lookup: CDR1 SQVTM, CDR2 ANQGSEA. The CDR3 spans 16 residues. Germline trimming cut 6 bases from V and 0 bases from J; bases unmatched to any gene: 6.

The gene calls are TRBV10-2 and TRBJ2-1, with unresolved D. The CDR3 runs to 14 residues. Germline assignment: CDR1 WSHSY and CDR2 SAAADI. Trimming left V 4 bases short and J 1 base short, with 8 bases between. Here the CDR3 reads CASSGSRSYNEQFF. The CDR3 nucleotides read TGCGCCAGCAGTGGGTCGAGGTCCTACAATGAGCAGTTCTTC.

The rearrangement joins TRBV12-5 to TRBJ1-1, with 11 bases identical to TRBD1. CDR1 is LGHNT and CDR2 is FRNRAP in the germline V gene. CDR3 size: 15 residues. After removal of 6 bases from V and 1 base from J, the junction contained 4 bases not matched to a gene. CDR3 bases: TGTGCTAGTGGCCCTGGACAGGGGGCGAACACTGAAGCTTTCTTT. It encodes CASGPGQGANTEAFF.

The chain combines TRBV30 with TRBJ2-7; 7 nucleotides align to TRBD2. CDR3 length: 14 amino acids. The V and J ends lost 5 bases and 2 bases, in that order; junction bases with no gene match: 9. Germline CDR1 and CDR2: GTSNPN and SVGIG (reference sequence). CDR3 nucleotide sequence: TGTGCCTGGTCGGGACTACAGGTGCCCTACGAGCAGTACTTC. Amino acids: CAWSGLQVPYEQYF.

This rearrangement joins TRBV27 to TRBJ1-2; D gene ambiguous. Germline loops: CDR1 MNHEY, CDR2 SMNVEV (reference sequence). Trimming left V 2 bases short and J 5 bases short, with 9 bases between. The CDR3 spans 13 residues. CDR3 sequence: CASSLDPNYGYTF. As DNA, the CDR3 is TGTGCCAGCAGTTTAGACCCGAATTATGGCTACACCTTC.

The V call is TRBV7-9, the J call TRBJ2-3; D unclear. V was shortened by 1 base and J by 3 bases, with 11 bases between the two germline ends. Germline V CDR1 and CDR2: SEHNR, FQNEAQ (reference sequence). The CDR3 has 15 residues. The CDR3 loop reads CASSLGPPGTDTQYF. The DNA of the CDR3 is TGTGCCAGCAGCTTAGGTCCTCCTGGGACAGATACGCAGTATTTT.

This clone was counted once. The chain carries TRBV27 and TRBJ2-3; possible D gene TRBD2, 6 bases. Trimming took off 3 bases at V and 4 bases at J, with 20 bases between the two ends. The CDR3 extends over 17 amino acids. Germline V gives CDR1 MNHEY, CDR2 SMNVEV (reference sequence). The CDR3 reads CASSLLGGEWGADTQYF. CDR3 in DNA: TGTGCCAGCAGTTTGTTGGGCGGGGAGTGGGGAGCAGATACGCAGTATTTT.

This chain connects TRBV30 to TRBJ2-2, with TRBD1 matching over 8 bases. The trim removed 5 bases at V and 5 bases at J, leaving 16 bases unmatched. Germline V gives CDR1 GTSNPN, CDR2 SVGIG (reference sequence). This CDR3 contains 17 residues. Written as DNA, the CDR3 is TGTGCCTGGCTTAAAGACAGGGGCACACACGCTACCGGGGAGCTGTTTTTT. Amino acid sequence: CAWLKDRGTHATGELFF.

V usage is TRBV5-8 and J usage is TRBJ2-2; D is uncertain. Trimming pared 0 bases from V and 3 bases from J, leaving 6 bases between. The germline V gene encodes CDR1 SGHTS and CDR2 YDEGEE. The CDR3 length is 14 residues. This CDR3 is CASSLASYTGELFF. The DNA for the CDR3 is TGTGCCAGCAGCTTGGCAAGCTACACCGGGGAGCTGTTTTTT.

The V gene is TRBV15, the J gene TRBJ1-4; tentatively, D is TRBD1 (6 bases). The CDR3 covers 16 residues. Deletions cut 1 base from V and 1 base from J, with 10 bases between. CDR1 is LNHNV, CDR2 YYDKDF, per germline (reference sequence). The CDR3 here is CATSRGTGLTNEKLFF. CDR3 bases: TGTGCCACCAGCAGAGGCACAGGGTTAACTAATGAAAAACTGTTTTTT.

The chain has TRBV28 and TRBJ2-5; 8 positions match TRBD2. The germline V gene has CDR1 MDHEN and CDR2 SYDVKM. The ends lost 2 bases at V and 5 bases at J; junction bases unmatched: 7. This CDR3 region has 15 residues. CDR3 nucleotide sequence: TGTGCCAGCAGTTTAGGCGGGGGGCTTGGGGAGACCCAGTACTTC. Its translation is CASSLGGGLGETQYF.

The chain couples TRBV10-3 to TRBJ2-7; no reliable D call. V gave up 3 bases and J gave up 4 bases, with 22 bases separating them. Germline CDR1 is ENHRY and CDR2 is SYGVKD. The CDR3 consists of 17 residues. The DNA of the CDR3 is TGTGCCATCAGTGACCCGTCGAACACCAACTTTACTTACGAGCAGTACTTC. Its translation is CAISDPSNTNFTYEQYF.

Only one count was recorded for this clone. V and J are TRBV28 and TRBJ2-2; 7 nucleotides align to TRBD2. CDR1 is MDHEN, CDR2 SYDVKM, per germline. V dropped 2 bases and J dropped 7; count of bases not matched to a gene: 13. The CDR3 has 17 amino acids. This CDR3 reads CASSLVEGLEALGELFF. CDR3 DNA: TGTGCCAGCAGTTTAGTAGAAGGACTAGAGGCACTCGGGGAGCTGTTTTTT.

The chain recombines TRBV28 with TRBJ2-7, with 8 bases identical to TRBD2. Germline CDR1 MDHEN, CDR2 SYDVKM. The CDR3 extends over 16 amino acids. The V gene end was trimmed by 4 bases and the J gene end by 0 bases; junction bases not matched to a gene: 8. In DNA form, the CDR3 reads TGTGCCAGCAGTTCGCCCAGACTAGCGAGCTCCTACGAGCAGTACTTC. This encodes CASSSPRLASSYEQYF.

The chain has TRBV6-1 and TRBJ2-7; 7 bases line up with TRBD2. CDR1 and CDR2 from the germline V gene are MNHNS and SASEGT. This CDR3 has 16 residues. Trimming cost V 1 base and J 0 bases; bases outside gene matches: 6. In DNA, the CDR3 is TGTGCCAGCAGTGAAGAGAGCGGGATTTACTCCTACGAGCAGTACTTC. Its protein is CASSEESGIYSYEQYF.

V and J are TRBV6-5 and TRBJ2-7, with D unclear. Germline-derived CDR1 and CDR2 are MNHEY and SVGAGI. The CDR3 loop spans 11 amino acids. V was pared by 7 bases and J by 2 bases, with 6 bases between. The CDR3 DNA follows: TGTGCCAGCAAGGGTCCCTACGAGCAGTACTTC. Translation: CASKGPYEQYF.

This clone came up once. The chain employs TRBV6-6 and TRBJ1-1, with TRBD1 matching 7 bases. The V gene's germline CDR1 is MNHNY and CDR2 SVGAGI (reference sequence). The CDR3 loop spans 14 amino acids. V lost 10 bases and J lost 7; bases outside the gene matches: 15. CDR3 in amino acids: CAIIRTGERLEAFF. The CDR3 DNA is TGTGCCATCATTCGAACAGGGGAGAGACTTGAAGCTTTCTTT.

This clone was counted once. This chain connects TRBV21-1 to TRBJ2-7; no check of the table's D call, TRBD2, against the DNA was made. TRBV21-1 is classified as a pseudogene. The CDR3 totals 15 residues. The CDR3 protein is CASSIPARDSYEQYF. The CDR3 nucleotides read TGTGCCAGCAGCATCCCCGCGAGGGATTCCTACGAGCAGTACTTC.